This T cell receptor (beta chain) was sequenced for a study of long-term antiretroviral therapy in people with HIV. Remarks on this clone: What it binds is not known.

Survey level was the resolution at which the v3.0 immunoSEQ assay ran. Produced via immunoSEQ multiplex PCR; TCRdb's table is partial and in-frame only. The sample carries 30,000 to 45,000 clones, roughly 80% recorded once. Study-wide findings and caveats: The range of CDR3 lengths in HIV repertoires proved narrower than that found in controls.

The CDR3 consists of 15 residues. The junction had 4 bases not matched to a gene; V was cut back by 3 bases and J by 0 bases. Germline V gene lookup returns CDR1 MNHEY and CDR2 SMNVEV (reference sequence). This TCR came from a man aged 30-40 years with HIV. The material sequenced was unsorted PBMCs, taken 3.4 years after starting antiretroviral therapy. The V and J genes are TRBV27 and TRBJ1-2, with 7 bases aligning to TRBD1. This chain's CDR3 is CASSFTGEANYGYTF. The CDR3 bases are TGTGCCAGCAGTTTTACAGGGGAGGCTAACTATGGCTACACCTTC.